What follows describes a single TCR beta chain. Sequencing used immunoSEQ multiplex PCR; TCRdb keeps in-frame clones, though not all of them. The table records over 75,000 clones, 85% to 90% of them present only once. This specimen comes from a study of blood T cell repertoires in COVID-19. V was clipped by 9 bases and J by 0 bases, with 15 bases between them. CDR1 and CDR2 from the germline V gene are LNHDA and SQIVND (reference sequence). The CDR3 totals 15 residues. The origin of this receptor is a man aged 50 to 59 with COVID-19, enrolled during active disease. The rearrangement uses TRBV19 and TRBJ1-5; possibly TRBD1 for D (6 bases). What was sequenced was peripheral blood. This CDR3 is CASKDSLYSNQPQHF. The CDR3 bases are TGTGCCAGCAAGGACAGTCTTTATAGCAATCAGCCCCAGCATTTT.